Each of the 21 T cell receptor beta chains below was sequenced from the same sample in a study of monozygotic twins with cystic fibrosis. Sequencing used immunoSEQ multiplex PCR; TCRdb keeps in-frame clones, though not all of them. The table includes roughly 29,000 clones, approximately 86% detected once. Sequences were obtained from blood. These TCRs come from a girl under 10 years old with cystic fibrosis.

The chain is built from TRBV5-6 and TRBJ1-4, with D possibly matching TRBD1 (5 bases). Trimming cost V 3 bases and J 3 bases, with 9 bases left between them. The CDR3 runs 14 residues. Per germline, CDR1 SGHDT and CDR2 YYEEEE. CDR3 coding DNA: TGTGCCAGCAGCTCAGGGATCGCTAATGAAAAACTGTTTTTT. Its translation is CASSSGIANEKLFF.

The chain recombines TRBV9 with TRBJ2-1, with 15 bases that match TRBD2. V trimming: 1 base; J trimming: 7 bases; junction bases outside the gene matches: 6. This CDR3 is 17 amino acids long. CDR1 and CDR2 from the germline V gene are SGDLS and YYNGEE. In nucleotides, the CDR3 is TGTGCCAGCAGCGTATCATCTGGGACTAGCGGGAGGAATGAGCAGTTCTTC. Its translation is CASSVSSGTSGRNEQFF.

In nucleotides, the CDR3 is TGTGCCAGCAGCCCGACAGGGTACAGGGAGCAGTTCTTC. This codes for CASSPTGYREQFF. V is TRBV5-6 and J is TRBJ2-1; 7 nucleotides line up with TRBD1. The CDR3 runs 13 residues. Trimming at V came to 4 bases and at J to 10 bases, leaving 8 bases not matched to a gene. Germline CDR1 reads SGHDT; CDR2 reads YYEEEE.

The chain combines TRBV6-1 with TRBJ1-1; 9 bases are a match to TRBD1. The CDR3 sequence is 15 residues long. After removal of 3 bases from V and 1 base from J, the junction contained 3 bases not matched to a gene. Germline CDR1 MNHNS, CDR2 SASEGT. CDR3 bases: TGTGCCAGCAGTGACCGGACAGGGGCGAACACTGAAGCTTTCTTT. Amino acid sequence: CASSDRTGANTEAFF.

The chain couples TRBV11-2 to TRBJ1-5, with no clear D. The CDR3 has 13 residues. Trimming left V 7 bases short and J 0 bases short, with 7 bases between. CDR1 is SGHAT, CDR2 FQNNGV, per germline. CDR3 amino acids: CASKADSNQPQHF. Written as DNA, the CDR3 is TGTGCCAGCAAGGCAGATAGCAATCAGCCCCAGCATTTT.

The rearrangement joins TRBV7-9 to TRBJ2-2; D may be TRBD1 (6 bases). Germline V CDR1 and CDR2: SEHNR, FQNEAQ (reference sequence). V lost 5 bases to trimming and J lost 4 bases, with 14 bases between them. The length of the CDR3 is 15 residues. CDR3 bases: TGTGCCAGCAGCACATCAGGGGAATTCACCGGGGAGCTGTTTTTT. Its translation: CASSTSGEFTGELFF. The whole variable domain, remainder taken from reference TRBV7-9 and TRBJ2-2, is DTGVSQNPRHKITKRGQNVTFRCDPISEHNRLYWYRQTLGQGPEFLTYFQNEAQLEKSRLLSDRFSAERPKGSFSTLEIQRTEQGDSAMYLCASSTSGEFTGELFFGEGSRLTVL.

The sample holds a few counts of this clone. The CDR3 region is CASSRWDRNTEAFF. The CDR3 nucleotides are TGTGCCAGCAGTCGCTGGGACCGGAACACTGAAGCTTTCTTT. The chain uses TRBV6-5 and TRBJ1-1, with D perhaps matching TRBD1 (5 bases). The V gene lost 5 bases and the J gene lost 1 base, with 11 bases spanning the gap. This CDR3 spans 14 amino acids. CDR1 and CDR2 from the germline V gene are MNHEY and SVGAGI.

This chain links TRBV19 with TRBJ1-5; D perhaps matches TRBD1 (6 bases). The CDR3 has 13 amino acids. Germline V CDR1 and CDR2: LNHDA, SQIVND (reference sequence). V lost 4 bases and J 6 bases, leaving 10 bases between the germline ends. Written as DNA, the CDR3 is TGTGCCAGTAGTACGACAGGATTTCAGCCCCAGCATTTT. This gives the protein CASSTTGFQPQHF.

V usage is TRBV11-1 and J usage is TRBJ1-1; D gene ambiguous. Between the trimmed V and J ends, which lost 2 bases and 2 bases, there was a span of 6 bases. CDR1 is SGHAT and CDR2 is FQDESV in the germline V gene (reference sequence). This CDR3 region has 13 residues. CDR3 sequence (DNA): TGTGCCAGCAGCTTACAGACAAACACTGAAGCTTTCTTT. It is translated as CASSLQTNTEAFF.

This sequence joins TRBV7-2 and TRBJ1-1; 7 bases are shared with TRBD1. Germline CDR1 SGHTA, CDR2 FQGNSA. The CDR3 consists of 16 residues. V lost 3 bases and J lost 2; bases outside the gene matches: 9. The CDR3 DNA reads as TGTGCCAGCAGCTTTCCAGCAGGGGGATTTAACACTGAAGCTTTCTTT. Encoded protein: CASSFPAGGFNTEAFF.

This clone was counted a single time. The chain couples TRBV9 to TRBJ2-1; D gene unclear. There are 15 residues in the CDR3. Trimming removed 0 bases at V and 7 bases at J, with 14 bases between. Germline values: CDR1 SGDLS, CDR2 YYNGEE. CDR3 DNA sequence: TGTGCCAGCAGCGTAGGGGCCGGAATGGGGAATGAGCAGTTCTTC. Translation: CASSVGAGMGNEQFF.

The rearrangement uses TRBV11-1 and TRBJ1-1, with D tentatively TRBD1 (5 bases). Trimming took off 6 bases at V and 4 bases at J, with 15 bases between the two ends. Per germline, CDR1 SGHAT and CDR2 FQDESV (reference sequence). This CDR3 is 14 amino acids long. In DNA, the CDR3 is TGTGCCAGCAGGATAGACAGTCCTGTCACTGAAGCTTTCTTT. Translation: CASRIDSPVTEAFF.

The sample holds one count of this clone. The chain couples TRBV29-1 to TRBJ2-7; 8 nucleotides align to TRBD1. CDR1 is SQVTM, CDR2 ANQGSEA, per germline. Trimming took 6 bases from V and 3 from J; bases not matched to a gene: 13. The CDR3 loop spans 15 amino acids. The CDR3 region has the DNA TGCAGCGTAATAGGACCTGGACAGGGAAACTACGAGCAGTACTTC. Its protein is CSVIGPGQGNYEQYF.

The CDR3 DNA sequence: TGCGCCAGCAGCTCGCGCCCCTCCGGGGAAGAGACCCAGTACTTC. It codes for CASSSRPSGEETQYF. This chain uses TRBV5-1 with TRBJ2-5, with D perhaps TRBD2 (5 bases). V was shortened by 3 bases and J by 3 bases, with 15 bases between the two germline ends. The germline gives CDR1 SGHRS, CDR2 YFSETQ. The CDR3 consists of 15 residues.

CDR3 coding DNA: TGTGCCAGCAGGGTCGACAGGGGGCAAACCTACGAGCAGTACTTC. As protein: CASRVDRGQTYEQYF. V gene TRBV2 combines with J gene TRBJ2-7; 10 bases agree with TRBD1. The junction had 7 bases not matched to a gene; V was cut back by 6 bases and J by 2 bases. This CDR3 spans 15 amino acids. Germline CDR1 reads SNHLY; CDR2 reads FYNNEI. Full variable domain (rest looked up from reference TRBV2 and TRBJ2-7): EPEVTQTPSHQVTQMGQEVILRCVPISNHLYFYWYRQILGQKVEFLVSFYNNEISEKSEIFDDQFSVERPDGSNFTLKIRSTKLEDSAMYFCASRVDRGQTYEQYFGPGTRLTVT.

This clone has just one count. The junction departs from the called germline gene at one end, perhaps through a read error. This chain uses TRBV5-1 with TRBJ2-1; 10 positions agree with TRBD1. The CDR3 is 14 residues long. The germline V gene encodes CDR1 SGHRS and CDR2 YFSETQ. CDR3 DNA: TGCGCCGGCAGCCCCGGGACAGGGGTAAATGAGCAGTTCTTC. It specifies CAGSPGTGVNEQFF.

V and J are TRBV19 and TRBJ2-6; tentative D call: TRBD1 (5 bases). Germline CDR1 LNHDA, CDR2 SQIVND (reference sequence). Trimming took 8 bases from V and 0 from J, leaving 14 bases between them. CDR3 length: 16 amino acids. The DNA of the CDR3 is TGTGCCAGTCAACCCTCAGGGTACTCTGGGGCCAACGTCCTGACTTTC. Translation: CASQPSGYSGANVLTF.

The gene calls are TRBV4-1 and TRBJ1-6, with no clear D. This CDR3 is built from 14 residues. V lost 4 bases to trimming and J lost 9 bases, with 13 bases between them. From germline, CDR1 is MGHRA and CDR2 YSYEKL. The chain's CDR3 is CASSLPAGASPLHF. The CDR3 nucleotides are TGCGCCAGCAGCCTTCCGGCAGGCGCTTCACCCCTCCACTTT.

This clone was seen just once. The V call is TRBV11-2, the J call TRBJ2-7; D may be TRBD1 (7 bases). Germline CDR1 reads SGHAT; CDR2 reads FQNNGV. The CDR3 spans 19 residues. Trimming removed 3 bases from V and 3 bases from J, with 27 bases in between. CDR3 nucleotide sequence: TGTGCCAGCAGCTTCCTCCACGGAAGGGGGGACAGAACCAACTACGAGCAGTACTTC. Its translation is CASSFLHGRGDRTNYEQYF.

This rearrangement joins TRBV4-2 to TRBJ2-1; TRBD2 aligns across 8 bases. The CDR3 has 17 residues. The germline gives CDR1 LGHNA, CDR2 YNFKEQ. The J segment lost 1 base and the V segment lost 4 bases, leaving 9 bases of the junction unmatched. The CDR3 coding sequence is TGTGCCAGCAGCCCCGGGACTAGGGGGGGGTCCTACAATGAGCAGTTCTTC. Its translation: CASSPGTRGGSYNEQFF.

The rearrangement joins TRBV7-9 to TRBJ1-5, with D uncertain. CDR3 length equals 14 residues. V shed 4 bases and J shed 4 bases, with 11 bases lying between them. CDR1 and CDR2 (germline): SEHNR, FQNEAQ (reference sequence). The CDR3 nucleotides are TGTGCCAGCAGCTCAGGTGGGGTAAATCAGCCCCAGCATTTT. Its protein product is CASSSGGVNQPQHF. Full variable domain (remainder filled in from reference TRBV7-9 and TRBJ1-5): DTGVSQNPRHKITKRGQNVTFRCDPISEHNRLYWYRQTLGQGPEFLTYFQNEAQLEKSRLLSDRFSAERPKGSFSTLEIQRTEQGDSAMYLCASSSGGVNQPQHFGDGTRLSIL.